This entry lists 3 T cell receptor beta chains sequenced from one sample in a study of human T cells and chemical hapten exposure. TCRdb fed the RACE reads into MiXCR, producing one record per CDR3 protein. The sample lists some 250,000 distinct CDR3 sequences; approximately 7.5% were seen once. Described time point: pre-sensitization, week 0. This sample's treatment: therapeutic diphenylcyclopropenone sensitization with weekly scalp DPC. The material sequenced was whole blood, taken in connection with sensitization to the hapten diphenylcyclopropenone (DPC). The receptor set was obtained from a man younger than 35 with alopecia areata. Some clones in this sample may be carry-over from other donors' samples.

The V and J genes are TRBV6-5 and TRBJ2-6; possible D gene TRBD1, 6 bases. Deletions cut 4 bases from V and 0 bases from J, with 19 bases between. Germline lookup yields CDR1 MNHEY and CDR2 SVGAGI. This CDR3 is 19 amino acids long. Here the CDR3 reads CASSFGPAGVISGANVLTF. The CDR3 DNA follows: TGTGCCAGCAGTTTTGGCCCGGCAGGGGTAATCTCTGGGGCCAACGTCCTGACTTTC.

This clonotype was counted a few times. This sequence joins TRBV10-3 and TRBJ2-7; D ambiguous. This CDR3 has 13 residues. The V gene lost 8 bases and the J gene lost 2 bases, with 13 bases spanning the gap. Per the germline V gene, CDR1 is ENHRY and CDR2 is SYGVKD. Here the CDR3 reads CAISPELPYEQYF. As DNA, the CDR3 is TGTGCCATCTCCCCAGAATTACCCTACGAGCAGTACTTC.

This clonotype was found once. The rearrangement uses TRBV7-9 and TRBJ1-6, with D perhaps matching TRBD1 (6 bases). This CDR3 spans 14 amino acids. CDR1 is SEHNR, CDR2 FQNEAQ, per germline (reference sequence). With 5 bases removed from V and 8 bases from J, the gap between germline ends came to 13 bases. For the CDR3, the DNA is TGTGCCAGCAGCGCACAGGGTTCTTATTCACCCCTCCACTTT. Protein sequence: CASSAQGSYSPLHF.